These 13 T cell receptor beta chains were all obtained from the same sample, sequenced in a study of tumor-infiltrating lymphocytes in primary liver carcinoma. TCR beta cDNA was made from 450 to 550 ng total RNA with a constant-region primer. Each TCR beta library was derived from three nested multiplex PCR rounds that employed slightly modified ARM-PCR. It was with TRBV1-TRBV30 forward primers and a C-beta reverse primer that the first two PCR rounds were run, at about 10 cycles each. TCRdb called the multiplex PCR reads again in MiXCR, with one record for every CDR3 protein. Counted here are 310,000 or so distinct CDR3 sequences, approximately 65% occurring once; the ten biggest clones make up about 6%. It was unsorted whole blood that yielded blood RNA, and germline DNA was also extracted. Sample: peripheral blood. The source of these receptors is a man aged 40-49 years with primary liver carcinoma and hepatitis B virus infection.

This clonotype occurred many times. The genes are TRBV12-3 or TRBV12-4 and TRBJ2-1, with TRBD2 matching 12 bases. With V trimmed by 7 bases and J by 4 bases, 5 bases remained unmatched. This CDR3 contains 15 residues. This chain's CDR3 is CASNPGLAGYNEQFF. The CDR3 DNA sequence: TGTGCCAGCAATCCGGGACTAGCGGGTTACAATGAGCAGTTCTTC.

The sample holds many counts of this clonotype. This chain uses TRBV4-3 with TRBJ2-5; D ambiguous. There are 14 residues in the CDR3. V lost 1 base and J lost 1, with 7 bases in between. Germline lookup yields CDR1 LGHNA and CDR2 YSLEER. CDR3 protein: CASSQGVTQETQYF. CDR3 bases: TGCGCCAGCAGCCAAGGGGTAACCCAAGAGACCCAGTACTTC.

The CDR3 protein is CASSLVWVKGINEQFF. The CDR3 coding sequence is TGTGCCAGCAGCTTAGTCTGGGTGAAGGGGATCAATGAGCAGTTCTTC. This chain links TRBV7-9 with TRBJ2-1; maybe TRBD1 (5 bases). V gave up 1 base and J gave up 6 bases, with 16 bases separating them. CDR1 is SEHNR, CDR2 FQNEAQ, per germline (reference sequence). This CDR3 is 16 amino acids long.

The chain recombines TRBV5-1 with TRBJ1-1; 7 bases agree with TRBD1. CDR3 length: 16 residues. After removal of 5 bases from V and 0 bases from J, the junction contained 10 bases not matched to a gene. CDR1 and CDR2 from the germline V gene are SGHRS and YFSETQ. CDR3 protein: CASRPEKGALNTEAFF. CDR3 in DNA: TGCGCCAGCAGACCCGAGAAGGGGGCTTTGAACACTGAAGCTTTCTTT.

With respect to this clonotype: A much larger clone sits a single nucleotide away, making a read error possible. The chain uses TRBV12-3 or TRBV12-4 and TRBJ2-7; 8 nucleotides agree with TRBD1. The CDR3 spans 14 residues. The CDR3: CSSSPGQATYEQYF. The CDR3 coding sequence is TGTTCCAGCAGCCCGGGACAGGCAACCTACGAGCAGTACTTC.

This clonotype occurred once. This could be a read error, since a much larger clone is one nucleotide away. The chain combines TRBV5-1 with TRBJ2-6, with 8 positions matching TRBD1. J gave up 4 bases and V 3 bases, and 6 bases lay outside the gene matches. The CDR3 sequence is 16 residues long. The germline V gene has CDR1 SGHRS and CDR2 YFSETQ. The CDR3 sequence: CASSYGQGTGANVLTF. CDR3 DNA sequence: TGCGCCAGCAGCTACGGACAGGGTACAGGGGCCAACGTCCTGACTTTC.

This clonotype was seen many times. The V gene is TRBV7-9, the J gene TRBJ2-1, with 7 bases identical to TRBD2. The CDR3 length is 15 residues. The junction had 20 bases not matched to a gene; V was cut back by 7 bases and J by 14 bases. Germline-derived CDR1 and CDR2 are SEHNR and FQNEAQ (reference sequence). The CDR3 reads CASILGGGDYGSEFF. The CDR3 region has the DNA TGTGCCAGCATTCTTGGAGGCGGGGACTACGGGTCGGAGTTCTTC.

Notes on this clonotype: The conserved closing phenylalanine or tryptophan is absent in this CDR3, likely reflecting a read error. This chain uses TRBV11-2 with TRBJ2-1; 10 bases match TRBD2. The V gene's germline CDR1 is SGHAT and CDR2 FQNNGV. CDR3 size: 14 residues. The CDR3 reads CASGFPGLACEQFS. CDR3 bases: TGTGCCAGCGGCTTCCCGGGACTAGCGTGTGAGCAGTTCTCC.

This clonotype was observed once. Germline is not matched at one junction end, which may reflect a read error. The CDR3 sequence is CANSLTSGTYLVLFF. CDR3 in DNA: TGTGCCAACAGTCTAACTAGCGGGACCTACCTTGTGTTGTTCTTC. The chain links TRBV6-5 to TRBJ2-1; 10 bases map to TRBD2. This CDR3 contains 15 residues. The V gene's germline CDR1 is MNHEY and CDR2 SVGAGI.

The chain employs TRBV11-2 and TRBJ2-7, with 9 bases fitting TRBD1. The germline V gene encodes CDR1 SGHAT and CDR2 FQNNGV. The V gene end was trimmed by 4 bases and the J gene end by 5 bases; junction bases not matched to a gene: 12. The CDR3 length is 16 residues. DNA of the CDR3: TGTGCCAGCAGCTCCATACAGGGGGCCGTACAAAACGAGCAGTACTTC. This gives the protein CASSSIQGAVQNEQYF.

This clonotype has at least ten counts. The chain carries TRBV10-2 and TRBJ2-1; 9 bases match TRBD2. The germline gives CDR1 WSHSY, CDR2 SAAADI. The CDR3 covers 14 residues. V dropped 2 bases and J dropped 7; count of bases not matched to a gene: 3. The CDR3 nucleotides read TGCGCCAGCAGTGAGCGGCGGGAGGGAAATGAGCAGTTCTTC. Translation gives CASSERREGNEQFF.

Turning to this clonotype: At one end, the junction sequence differs from germline, possibly due to a read error. The V and J genes are TRBV12-3 or TRBV12-4 and TRBJ2-7; 9 bases are shared with TRBD2. The CDR3 consists of 15 residues. The CDR3 bases are TGTGCCAGCAGTTTAGAAGCGGGAGGTGGGTGCGAGCAATACTTC. It translates to CASSLEAGGGCEQYF.

Turning to this clonotype: A much larger clone lies one base from this, so it may be a read error. The chain joins TRBV12-3 or TRBV12-4 to TRBJ2-1, with 8 bases aligning to TRBD2. This CDR3 region has 17 residues. V lost 6 bases and J lost 2; bases outside the gene matches: 12. CDR3 sequence: CASSPGSGRGPYNEQFF. In DNA, the CDR3 is TGTGCCAGCAGCCCGGGGAGCGGGAGAGGGCCCTACAATGAGCAGTTCTTC.